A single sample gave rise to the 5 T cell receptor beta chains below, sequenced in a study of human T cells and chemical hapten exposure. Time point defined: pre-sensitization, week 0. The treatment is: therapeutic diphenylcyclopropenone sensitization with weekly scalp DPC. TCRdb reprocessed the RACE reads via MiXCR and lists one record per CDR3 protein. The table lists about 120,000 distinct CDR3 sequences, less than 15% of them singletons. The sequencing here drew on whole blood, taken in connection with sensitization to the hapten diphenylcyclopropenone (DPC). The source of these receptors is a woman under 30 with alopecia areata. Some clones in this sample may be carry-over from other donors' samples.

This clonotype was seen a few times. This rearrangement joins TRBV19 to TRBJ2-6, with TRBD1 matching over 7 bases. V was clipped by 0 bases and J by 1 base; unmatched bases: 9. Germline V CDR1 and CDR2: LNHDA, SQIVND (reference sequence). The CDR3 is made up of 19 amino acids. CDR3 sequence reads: CASSIDRGDRWSGANVLTF. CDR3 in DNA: TGTGCCAGTAGTATAGATCGTGGGGACAGATGGTCTGGGGCCAACGTCCTGACTTTC.

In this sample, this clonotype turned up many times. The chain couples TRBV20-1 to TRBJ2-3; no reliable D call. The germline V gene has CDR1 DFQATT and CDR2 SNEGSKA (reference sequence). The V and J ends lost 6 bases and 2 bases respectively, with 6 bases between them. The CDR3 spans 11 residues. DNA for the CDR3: TGCAGTGCCCCGACCACAGATACGCAGTATTTT. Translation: CSAPTTDTQYF.

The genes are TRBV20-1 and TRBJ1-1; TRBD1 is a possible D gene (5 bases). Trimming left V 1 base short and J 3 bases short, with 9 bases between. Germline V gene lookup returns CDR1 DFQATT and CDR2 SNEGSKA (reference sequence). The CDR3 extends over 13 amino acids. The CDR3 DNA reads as TGCAGTGCTAGAGGCCAGGGAGACACTGAAGCTTTCTTT. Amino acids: CSARGQGDTEAFF.

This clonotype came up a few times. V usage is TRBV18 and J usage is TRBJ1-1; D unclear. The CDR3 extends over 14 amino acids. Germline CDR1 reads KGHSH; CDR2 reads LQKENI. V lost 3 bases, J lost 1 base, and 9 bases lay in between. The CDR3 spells CASSPPEPNTEAFF. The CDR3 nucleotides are TGTGCCAGCTCACCCCCGGAACCGAACACTGAAGCTTTCTTT. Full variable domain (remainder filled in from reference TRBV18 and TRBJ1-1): NAGVMQNPRHLVRRRGQEARLRCSPMKGHSHVYWYRQLPEEGLKFMVYLQKENIIDESGMPKERFSAEFPKEGPSILRIQQVVRGDSAAYFCASSPPEPNTEAFFGQGTRLTVV.

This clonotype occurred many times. The DNA for the CDR3 is TGTGCCAGCAGCCGGACAGGGATGGGAGAAAAACTGTTTTTT. This translates into CASSRTGMGEKLFF. The gene calls are TRBV6-5 and TRBJ1-4; TRBD1 aligns across 8 bases. The CDR3 contains 14 residues. V dropped 6 bases and J dropped 8; count of bases not matched to a gene: 8. CDR1 and CDR2 from the germline V gene are MNHEY and SVGAGI.